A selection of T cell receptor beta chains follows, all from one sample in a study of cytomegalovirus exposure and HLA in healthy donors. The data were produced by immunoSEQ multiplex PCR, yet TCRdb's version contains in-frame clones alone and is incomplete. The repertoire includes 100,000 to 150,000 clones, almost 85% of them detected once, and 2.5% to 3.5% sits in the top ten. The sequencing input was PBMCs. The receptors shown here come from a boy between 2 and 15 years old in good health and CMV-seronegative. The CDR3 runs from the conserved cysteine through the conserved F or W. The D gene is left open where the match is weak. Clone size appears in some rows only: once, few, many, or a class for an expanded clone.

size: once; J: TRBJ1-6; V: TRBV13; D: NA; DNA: TGTGCCAGCAGCTTAGGCGGCGGATTTAATTCACCCCTCCACTTT; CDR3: CASSLGGGFNSPLHF
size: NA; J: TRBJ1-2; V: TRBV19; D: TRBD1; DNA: TGTGCCAGTAGTATCCCGGGACAGGCTAACTATGGCTACACCTTC; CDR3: CASSIPGQANYGYTF
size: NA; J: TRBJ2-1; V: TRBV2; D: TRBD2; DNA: TGTGCCAGCAGGCAAGGACTAGCTTACAATGAGCAGTTCTTC; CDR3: CASRQGLAYNEQFF
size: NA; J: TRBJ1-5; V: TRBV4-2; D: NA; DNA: TGTGCCAGCAGCCCCGGGAGGGAAAATCAGCCCCAGCATTTT; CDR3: CASSPGRENQPQHF
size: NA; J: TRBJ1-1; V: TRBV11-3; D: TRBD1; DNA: TGTGCCAGCAGCTCCGGGACAGGTCAAGCTTTCTTT; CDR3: CASSSGTGQAFF
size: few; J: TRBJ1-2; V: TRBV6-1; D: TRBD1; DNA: TGTGCCAGCAGTGAAGGCCTCTCGACAGGGCGGGACTATGGCTACACCTTC; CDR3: CASSEGLSTGRDYGYTF
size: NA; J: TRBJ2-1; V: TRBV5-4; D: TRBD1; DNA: TGTGCCAGCAGCTATGCTCTCGGGACAGACAATGAGCAGTTCTTC; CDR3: CASSYALGTDNEQFF
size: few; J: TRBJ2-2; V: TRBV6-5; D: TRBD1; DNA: TGTGCCAGCAGTTACTCTGGGGACAGGGGATCCGGGGAGCTGTTTTTT; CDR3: CASSYSGDRGSGELFF
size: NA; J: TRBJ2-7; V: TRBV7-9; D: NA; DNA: TGTTCCAGCAGCTTAGGGCTCAGCGACTTCTACGAGCAGTACTTC; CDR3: CSSSLGLSDFYEQYF
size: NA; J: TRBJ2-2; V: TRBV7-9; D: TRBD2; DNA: TGTTCCAGCAGCCGAACCCGGGGGAGGGACACCGGGGAGCTGTTTTTT; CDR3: CSSSRTRGRDTGELFF
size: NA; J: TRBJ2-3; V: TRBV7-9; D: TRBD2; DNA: TGTGCCAGCAGCTTGGGACTAGCGGGCACAGATACGCAGTATTTT; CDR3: CASSLGLAGTDTQYF
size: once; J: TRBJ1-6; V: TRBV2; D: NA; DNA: TGTGCCAGCAGAATTCGGAGCTCCTATAATTCACCCCTCCACTTT; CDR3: CASRIRSSYNSPLHF
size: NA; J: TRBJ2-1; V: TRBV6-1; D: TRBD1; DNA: TGTGCCAGCAAAATGGGACAGGGGGTATATGAGCAGTTCTTC; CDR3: CASKMGQGVYEQFF
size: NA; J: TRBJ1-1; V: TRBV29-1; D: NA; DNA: TGCAGCGTTGCGGGACATCCTAACACTGAAGCTTTCTTT; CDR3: CSVAGHPNTEAFF
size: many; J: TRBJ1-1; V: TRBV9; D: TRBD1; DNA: TGTGCCAGCAGCGTAGAGGAGGGGGCAAACACTGAAGCTTTCTTT; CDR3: CASSVEEGANTEAFF
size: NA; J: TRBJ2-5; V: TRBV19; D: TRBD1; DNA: TGTGCCAGTAGTCGACAGGGTGGAGAAGAGACCCAGTACTTC; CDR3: CASSRQGGEETQYF
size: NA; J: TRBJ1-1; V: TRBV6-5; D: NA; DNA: TGTGCCAGCAGTTATGGGGGCAGGAACACTGAAGCTTTCTTT; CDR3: CASSYGGRNTEAFF
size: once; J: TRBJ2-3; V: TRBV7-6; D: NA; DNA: TGTGCCAGCAGCTTAGTAGCGGACGCTAAATTCACAGATACGCAGTATTTT; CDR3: CASSLVADAKFTDTQYF
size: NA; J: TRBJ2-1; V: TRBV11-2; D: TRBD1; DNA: TGTGCCAGCAGCTCGGGACAGGGACTCGACAATGAGCAGTTCTTC; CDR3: CASSSGQGLDNEQFF
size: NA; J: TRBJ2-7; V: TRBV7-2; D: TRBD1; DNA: TGTGCCAGCAGCTTAAGGTCTCAGGGGGCTAACCCCGAGCAGTACTTC; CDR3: CASSLRSQGANPEQYF
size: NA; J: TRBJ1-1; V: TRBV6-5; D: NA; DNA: TGTGCCAGCAGTTCCTCACAGGGATTAACTGAAGCTTTCTTT; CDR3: CASSSSQGLTEAFF
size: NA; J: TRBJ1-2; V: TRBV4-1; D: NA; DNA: TGCGCCAGCAGCCAAGATGTAGCAGCCCGGCTCAATTATGGCTACACCTTC; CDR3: CASSQDVAARLNYGYTF
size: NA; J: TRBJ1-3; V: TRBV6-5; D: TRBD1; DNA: TGTGCCAGCAGCACAGGGGGCCCTGGAAACACCATATATTTT; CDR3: CASSTGGPGNTIYF
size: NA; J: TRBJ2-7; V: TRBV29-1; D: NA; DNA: TGCAGCGTTGTTCTAATGAGCCACGAGCAGTACTTC; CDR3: CSVVLMSHEQYF
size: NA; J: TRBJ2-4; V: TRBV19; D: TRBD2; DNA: TGTGCCAGTAGTACCTCGACTAGCGGGCGGGGCAAAAACATTCAGTACTTC; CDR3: CASSTSTSGRGKNIQYF
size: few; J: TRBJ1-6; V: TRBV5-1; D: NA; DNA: TGCGCCAGCAGCTTGACAGGCTCACCCCTCCACTTT; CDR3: CASSLTGSPLHF
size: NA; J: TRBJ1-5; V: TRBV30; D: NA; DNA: TGTGCCTGGAGTGTAGGGGCTCGAAGGCGTTTAGAGGCCCAGCATTTT; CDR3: CAWSVGARRRLEAQHF
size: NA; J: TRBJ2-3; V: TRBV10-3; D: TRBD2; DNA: TGTGCCATCAGTGGGACTAGCGCCACAGATACGCAGTATTTT; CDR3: CAISGTSATDTQYF
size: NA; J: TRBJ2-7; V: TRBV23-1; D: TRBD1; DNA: TGCGCCAGCAGGGACAGGGCCTACGAGCAGTACTTC; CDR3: CASRDRAYEQYF
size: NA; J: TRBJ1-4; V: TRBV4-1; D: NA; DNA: TGCGCCAGCAGCCGAACAGTTACAACTAATGAAAAACTGTTTTTT; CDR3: CASSRTVTTNEKLFF
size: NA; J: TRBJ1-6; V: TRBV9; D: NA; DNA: TGTGCCAGCAGCGACGGGAGTAGGATTTCACCCCTCCACTTT; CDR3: CASSDGSRISPLHF
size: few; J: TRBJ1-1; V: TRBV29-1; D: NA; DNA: TGCAGCGTTGACGAGGGAAACACTGAAGCTTTCTTT; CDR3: CSVDEGNTEAFF
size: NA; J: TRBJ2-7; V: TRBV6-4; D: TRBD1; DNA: TGTGCCAGCAGGACAGGGGGCTACGAGCAGTACTTC; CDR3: CASRTGGYEQYF
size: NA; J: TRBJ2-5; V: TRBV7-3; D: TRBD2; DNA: TGTGCCAGCAGCTGGGGGACTAGCGGGGAAAGTGCGGCCCAGTACTTC; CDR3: CASSWGTSGESAAQYF
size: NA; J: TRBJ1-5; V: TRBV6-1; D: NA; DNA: TGTGCCAGCAGTGAAGCGGCAGGGGCAAACAATCAGCCCCAGCATTTT; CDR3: CASSEAAGANNQPQHF
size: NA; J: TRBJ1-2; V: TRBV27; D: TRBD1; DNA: TGTGCCAGCAGTTCACAGGGGGCCTCTCACTCAATCCCTCTCTATGGCTACACCTTC; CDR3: CASSSQGASHSIPLYGYTF
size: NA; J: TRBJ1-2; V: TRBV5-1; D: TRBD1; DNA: TGCGCCAGCAGCTTGTTGGGACAGAGGATCTATGGCTACACCTTC; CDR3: CASSLLGQRIYGYTF